Listed here are 19 T cell receptor beta chains from one sample, sequenced in a study of T cell changes during pregnancy in multiple sclerosis. The method was immunoSEQ multiplex PCR; TCRdb's version includes in-frame clones alone and lacks a portion of them. The sample yields tens of thousands of clones, around 89% seen once. Sequenced here: CD8+ T cells from peripheral blood mononuclear cells, sampled in the third trimester of pregnancy. The receptors come from a female donor with multiple sclerosis, enrolled in a pregnancy study.

The chain has TRBV19 and TRBJ1-6, with D perhaps matching TRBD1 (6 bases). Germline assignment: CDR1 LNHDA and CDR2 SQIVND (reference sequence). The CDR3 has 17 residues. The CDR3 is CASGGQAAFSYNSPLHF. The CDR3 bases are TGTGCGTCCGGGGGGCAGGCGGCTTTCTCCTATAATTCACCCCTCCACTTT. The variable domain in full, completed from reference TRBV19 and TRBJ1-6, reads DGGITQSPKYLFRKEGQNVTLSCEQNLNHDAMYWYRQDPGQGLRLIYYSQIVNDFQKGDIAEGYSVSREKKESFPLTVTSAQKNPTAFYLCASGGQAAFSYNSPLHFGNGTRLTVT.

The chain couples TRBV30 to TRBJ2-1; 7 bases fit TRBD1. This CDR3 has 15 residues. In germline, CDR1 is GTSNPN, CDR2 SVGIG (reference sequence). V was clipped by 5 bases and J by 12 bases; unmatched bases: 19. CDR3 sequence: CAWDNLGQTNEWQFF. The CDR3 bases are TGTGCCTGGGACAACTTGGGACAGACCAATGAGTGGCAGTTCTTC.

The genes are TRBV6-5 and TRBJ1-2, with 8 bases aligning to TRBD1. After removal of 5 bases from V and 3 bases from J, the junction contained 2 bases not matched to a gene. CDR3 length: 13 amino acids. Germline-derived CDR1 and CDR2 are MNHEY and SVGAGI. CDR3 nucleotide sequence: TGTGCCAGCAGTCCGGGACAGGACTATGGCTACACCTTC. Translating it yields CASSPGQDYGYTF.

The genes are TRBV11-2 and TRBJ2-1; TRBD1 is a possible D gene (5 bases). The CDR3 extends over 16 amino acids. V gave up 5 bases and J gave up 0 bases, with 14 bases separating them. Germline assignment: CDR1 SGHAT and CDR2 FQNNGV. The CDR3 DNA sequence: TGTGCCAGCAGCATTGGGCAGGGCAGCTCCTACAATGAGCAGTTCTTC. Amino acids: CASSIGQGSSYNEQFF.

This clone was counted only a few times. DNA of the CDR3: TGTGCCAGCAGCTCCCGTAAGGGGTCTTCTGGAAACACCATATATTTT. Amino acid sequence: CASSSRKGSSGNTIYF. This chain joins TRBV7-6 and TRBJ1-3; maybe TRBD1 (5 bases). There are 16 residues in the CDR3. Germline V gene sequence: CDR1 SGHVS, CDR2 FNYEAQ. Trimming removed 4 bases from V and 1 base from J, with 14 bases in between.

The chain recombines TRBV2 with TRBJ2-7; 9 nucleotides align to TRBD1. The CDR3 contains 12 residues. In germline, CDR1 is SNHLY, CDR2 FYNNEI. V trimming: 6 bases; J trimming: 3 bases; junction bases outside the gene matches: 0. The CDR3 sequence: CASRDRGYEQYF. CDR3 nucleotides: TGTGCCAGCAGGGACAGGGGCTACGAGCAGTACTTC.

V and J are TRBV7-9 and TRBJ1-6, with a weak D call TRBD1 (6 bases). CDR3 length: 14 amino acids. CDR1 SEHNR and CDR2 FQNEAQ come from the germline V gene (reference sequence). V gave up 5 bases and J gave up 10 bases, with 15 bases separating them. The CDR3 sequence: CASSVTGNWSPLHF. Written as DNA, the CDR3 is TGTGCCAGCAGCGTTACAGGGAATTGGTCACCCCTCCACTTT.

The chain has TRBV6-4 and TRBJ1-5; unclear D gene. This CDR3 spans 16 amino acids. The V and J ends lost 7 bases and 2 bases respectively, with 18 bases between them. From germline, CDR1 is MRHNA and CDR2 SNTAGT. The CDR3 spells CASTPNTRRGNQPQHF. The CDR3 DNA is TGTGCCAGCACCCCAAATACGCGCCGGGGCAATCAGCCCCAGCATTTT.

The chain carries TRBV9 and TRBJ2-1; D may be TRBD2 (7 bases). There are 15 residues in the CDR3. Trimming stripped 4 bases from V and 6 bases from J, with 17 bases between. The germline V gene encodes CDR1 SGDLS and CDR2 YYNGEE. CDR3 sequence reads: CASSPTRGALNEQFF. The CDR3 DNA is TGTGCCAGCAGCCCGACCCGGGGGGCACTCAATGAGCAGTTCTTC. Full variable domain (remainder filled in from reference TRBV9 and TRBJ2-1): DSGVTQTPKHLITATGQRVTLRCSPRSGDLSVYWYQQSLDQGLQFLIQYYNGEERAKGNILERFSAQQFPDLHSELNLSSLELGDSALYFCASSPTRGALNEQFFGPGTRLTVL.

V and J are TRBV2 and TRBJ2-6; D possibly corresponds to TRBD1 (6 bases). V lost 7 bases and J 4 bases, leaving 11 bases between the germline ends. Per germline, CDR1 SNHLY and CDR2 FYNNEI. CDR3 length equals 14 residues. Written as DNA, the CDR3 is TGTGCCAGCACCTGGACAGACGGGGCCAACGTCCTGACTTTC. It is translated as CASTWTDGANVLTF.

The CDR3 nucleotides are TGTGCCAGCAGTAGGGGGCTGGACACCGGGGAGCTGTTTTTT. Its translation is CASSRGLDTGELFF. The chain has TRBV6-4 and TRBJ2-2, with TRBD1 identical over 7 bases. CDR1 and CDR2 (germline): MRHNA, SNTAGT. The CDR3 is 14 residues long. V was pared by 5 bases and J by 3 bases, with 3 bases of the junction left unmatched.

This clone appeared a few times. The chain employs TRBV5-1 and TRBJ2-7, with TRBD1 matching 7 bases. The CDR3 runs 12 residues. Germline CDR1 reads SGHRS; CDR2 reads YFSETQ. The V segment lost 3 bases and the J segment 6 bases; nucleotides outside the gene matches: 3. The CDR3 coding sequence is TGCGCCAGCAGCTGGGGACAGCCCGAGCAGTACTTC. It is translated as CASSWGQPEQYF.

The chain uses TRBV5-1 and TRBJ2-7; D perhaps matches TRBD2 (5 bases). Germline V gives CDR1 SGHRS, CDR2 YFSETQ. V shed 5 bases and J shed 3 bases, with 21 bases lying between them. The CDR3 consists of 16 residues. The CDR3 is CASSPWGDYYVYEQYF. The CDR3 DNA sequence: TGCGCCAGCAGTCCGTGGGGAGACTATTACGTCTACGAGCAGTACTTC.

This clone was seen once. V is TRBV5-6 and J is TRBJ2-7; TRBD2 might be the D (5 bases). This CDR3 is built from 14 residues. V shed 4 bases and J shed 3 bases, with 14 bases lying between them. Per germline, CDR1 SGHDT and CDR2 YYEEEE. CDR3 region: CASSPWGEIYEQYF. The CDR3 nucleotides read TGTGCCAGCAGCCCCTGGGGAGAAATCTACGAGCAGTACTTC.

This chain's CDR3 is CASSQTKSGYTF. The DNA for the CDR3 is TGTGCCAGCAGCCAAACGAAGAGCGGCTACACCTTC. V is TRBV14 and J is TRBJ1-2, with D unclear. This CDR3 region has 12 residues. In germline, CDR1 is SGHDN, CDR2 FVKESK. V gave up 2 bases and J gave up 8 bases, with 9 bases separating them.

The J gene is TRBJ2-1, the V gene TRBV13, with 12 nucleotides matching TRBD2. V lost 1 base to trimming and J lost 4 bases; unmatched junction nucleotides: 8. This CDR3 has 18 residues. The germline V gene encodes CDR1 PRHDT and CDR2 FYEKMQ (reference sequence). CDR3 in amino acids: CASSLALTLAGGYNEQFF. The CDR3 DNA is TGTGCCAGCAGCTTAGCCCTTACACTAGCGGGGGGATACAATGAGCAGTTCTTC. Full variable domain (missing parts from reference TRBV13 and TRBJ2-1): AAGVIQSPRHLIKEKRETATLKCYPIPRHDTVYWYQQGPGQDPQFLISFYEKMQSDKGSIPDRFSAQQFSDYHSELNMSSLELGDSALYFCASSLALTLAGGYNEQFFGPGTRLTVL.

This clone has a single count. The rearrangement joins TRBV19 to TRBJ1-1; 8 nucleotides line up with TRBD1. Germline V CDR1 and CDR2: LNHDA, SQIVND (reference sequence). Trimming cost V 1 base and J 7 bases; bases outside gene matches: 23. This CDR3 is 20 amino acids long. The chain's CDR3 is CASSIVWIWRQGIQDIEAFF. DNA for the CDR3: TGTGCCAGTAGTATAGTCTGGATTTGGAGACAGGGGATTCAGGACATTGAAGCTTTCTTT.

This chain's CDR3 is CASSQGTSQETQYF. The CDR3 DNA follows: TGCGCCAGCAGCCAAGGCACGAGTCAAGAGACCCAGTACTTC. This chain joins TRBV4-1 and TRBJ2-5; D uncertain. Trimming cost V 1 base and J 2 bases, with 8 bases left between them. In germline, CDR1 is MGHRA, CDR2 YSYEKL. The CDR3 totals 14 residues.

CDR3 coding DNA: TGTGCCATCAGTGAGTCGGGGACAGACGGTGAGCAGTTCTTC. This sequence encodes CAISESGTDGEQFF. The chain recombines TRBV10-3 with TRBJ2-1; 7 positions match TRBD1. Unmatched junction bases numbered 5, after V lost 0 bases and J lost 9 bases. CDR3 length equals 14 residues. Per germline, CDR1 ENHRY and CDR2 SYGVKD.